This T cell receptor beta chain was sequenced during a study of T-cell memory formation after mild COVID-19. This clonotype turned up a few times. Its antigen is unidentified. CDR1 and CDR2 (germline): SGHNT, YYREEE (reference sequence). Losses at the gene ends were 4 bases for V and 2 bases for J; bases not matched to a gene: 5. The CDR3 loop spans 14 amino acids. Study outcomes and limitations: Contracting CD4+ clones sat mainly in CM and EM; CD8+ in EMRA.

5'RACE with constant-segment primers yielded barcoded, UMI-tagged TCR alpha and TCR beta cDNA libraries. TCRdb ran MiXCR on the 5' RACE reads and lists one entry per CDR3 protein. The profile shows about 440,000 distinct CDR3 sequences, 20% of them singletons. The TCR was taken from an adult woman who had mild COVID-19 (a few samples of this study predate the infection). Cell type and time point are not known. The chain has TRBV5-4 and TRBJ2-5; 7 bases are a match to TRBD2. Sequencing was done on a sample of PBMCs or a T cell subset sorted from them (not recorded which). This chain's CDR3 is CASSLWTRQETQYF. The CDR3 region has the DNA TGTGCCAGCAGCCTCTGGACTAGACAAGAGACCCAGTACTTC.